At least ten counts were recorded for the clone carrying this TCR beta chain. Looked up from germline, CDR1 is DFQATT and CDR2 is SNEGSKA (reference sequence). V shed 6 bases and J shed 7 bases, with 24 bases lying between them. The CDR3 spans 15 residues. The data derive from a study of molecular identifiers for immune sequencing clone quantification. Study information: In replicates, RNA from roughly 21,000 or 96,000 naive CD8 cells was divided five ways and four parts were sequenced.

Bulk libraries came from a prior protocol with listed TCR primers. TCRdb used MiXCR to reprocess the PCR reads, holding one entry per CDR3 protein. The data contain hundreds of thousands of distinct CDR3 sequences, around 25% of them singletons. Naive CD8 libraries were made from roughly 21,000 to 960,000 sorted cells, and they used 10%, 30% or 50% RNA. When naive CD8 T cells were sorted, they were gated as CD8+CD4-CCR7+CD45RA+. The TCR comes from a human donor in good health. Some libraries in this study had Jurkat cell RNA spiked in. The sequenced material came from naive CD8+ T cells from blood, with Jurkat cell RNA spiked in. Described subset: FACS-sorted CD8+CD4-CCR7+CD45RA+ naive T cells. The chain employs TRBV20-1 and TRBJ1-2; the D gene is possibly TRBD1 (5 bases). In DNA, the CDR3 is TGCAGTGCCCCGACCGGGACTTCGTCAAAATTTGGCTACACCTTC. As protein: CSAPTGTSSKFGYTF.